This note documents a single T cell receptor beta chain sequence. Its antigen remains undetermined. One base away there is no much larger clone; base qualities are not given. This sample is part of a study of shared clonotypes between healthy human individuals (TCRdb year 2020). For the study in its entirety: A couple of women and a few men aged 18 to 49 years were included in the cohort. For each donor, CD4 naive and CD4 memory were each run on three plates, CD8 naive on two plates, and CD8 memory on one plate. To estimate repertoire size and how much clonotypes are shared between individuals, the study performed deep sequencing of blood TCR repertoires from roughly five healthy adults. To increase sequencing depth and limit assay-specific biases, TCR repertoire library preparation and sequencing were carried out by different laboratories using diverse techniques. Each donor's leukapheresis produced roughly between roughly 0.85 and 10 billion PBMCs. General study outcomes and caveats: Across several donors, roughly 5% of naive CD4, over 3% of naive CD8, around 2.5% of memory CD4, and approximately 0.42% of memory CD8 clonotypes were shared. Sampling was limited to blood, and TCR repertoires in tissue likely differ from TCR repertoires in blood. Even with the large sequencing depth, rarefaction of the sorted-subset datasets indicated that sequencing was incomplete. Naive subsets generally had larger estimated clonotype richness than memory subsets. Pairwise subsampling indicated that sequencing depth was expected to affect the degree of clonotype sharing among donors. Compared with non-shared clonotypes, clonotypes shared by all four sorted-subset donors had higher generation probabilities. Because the study included a small number of donors, the genetic and exposure-history diversity represented was limited.

TCR CDR3 regions were amplified from genomic DNA by multiplex PCR using the deep immunoSEQ assay. For each cell subset, the extracted genomic DNA was distributed evenly across all wells of several immunoSEQ 96-well plates, and each plate served as one replicate. For sorted subsets, 150 to 250 ng genomic DNA, equal to 25,000 to 35,000 T cell genomes, was loaded into each replicate PCR. Purified libraries were quantified with a Qubit 3.0 fluorometer, sized on a Bioanalyzer 2100, and re-quantified with the KAPA Library Quantification kit. Each immunoSEQ 96-well plate was sequenced on its own single-read 150-cycle Illumina NextSeq 550 flow cell. Per the original workflow: Because only junctional sequences without quality scores were contained in the immunoSEQ output, filtering matching that applied to full-length reads could not be performed. Sequences were annotated with PyIR, a Python wrapper for IgBLAST v1.9, using IMGT germline references to assign V/J genes and CDR3. Reads were removed for weak V/J assignments (E-value above 1e-6), missing CDR3, stop codons, out-of-frame junctions, or ambiguous translated residues. V3J clonotypes were defined as sequences sharing an identical inferred V gene, J gene, and CDR3 amino acid sequence. Percentage overlap between repertoires was computed as shared unique clonotypes divided by the size of the smaller repertoire. RTK rarefaction, the Chao1 estimator, and Recon v2.1 estimates of unobserved clonotypes were used to assess repertoire richness. OLGA was used to compute generation probabilities for all TCRbeta clonotypes that the gDNA method yielded from a handful of donors. The table was pulled from immuneACCESS by TCRdb, which kept in-frame rearrangements only. Such tables lose some clones; where checked, under half of the loss comes from unresolved V genes, and the rest has no known cause. For V, J and clone size, that table is used; D and trimming come from the DNA. The sample table holds about 2.4 million clones, of which 93% were seen once. Clones ranked in the top ten supply about 0.39% of the sample.

Donors were healthy HIV-negative adults with no recently reported acute infections or vaccinations. All donors were Caucasian adults living in Nashville, Tennessee, USA. Magnetic negative selection was used to enrich CD4+ T cells, after which naive cells were positively selected on CD45RA and the negative fraction became the memory subset. Blood was obtained by leukapheresis, after which PBMCs were separated by Ficoll-Histopaque density gradient centrifugation and cryopreserved in liquid nitrogen vapor phase. Analytical flow cytometry was used to check the purity and quantity of each magnetically sorted T cell population. Genomic DNA was isolated from every sorted fraction and measured by UV absorbance on a Nanodrop 2000c. This clonotype originated in a man aged 18-30 years in good health. Some clones in this sample may be carry-over from other donors' samples. Source material: naive CD4+ T cells from PBMCs. This specimen's cell subset or site label, per the study, means: CD45RA+ positively selected.

The DNA sequence is TGTGCCAGCAGTTCCCGGTTGGGTGCCGAGCAGTACTTC. Its product reads: CASSSRLGAEQYF. In this chain, TRBV27 is recombined with TRBJ2-7, with the D gene call left open. CDR1 and CDR2, looked up from the germline V gene (reference sequence), are MNHEY and SMNVEV. Including the terminal cysteine and phenylalanine, the CDR3 comprises 13 residues. Only the CDR3 DNA is retained, 39 bases long and in frame from the first base. V is clipped by 4 bases and J by 6 bases, and the sequence between their germline boundaries is 13 bases long.